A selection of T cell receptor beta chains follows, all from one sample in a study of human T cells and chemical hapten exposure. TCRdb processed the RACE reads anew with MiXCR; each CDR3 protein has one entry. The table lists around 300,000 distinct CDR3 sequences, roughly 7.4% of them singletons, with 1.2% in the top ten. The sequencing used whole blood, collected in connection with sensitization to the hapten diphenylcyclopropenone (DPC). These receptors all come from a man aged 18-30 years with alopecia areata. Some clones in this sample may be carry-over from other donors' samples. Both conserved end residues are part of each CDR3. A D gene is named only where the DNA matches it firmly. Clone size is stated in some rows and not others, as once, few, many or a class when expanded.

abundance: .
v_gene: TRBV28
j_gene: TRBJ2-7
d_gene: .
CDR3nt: TGTGCCAGCAGTCCTGTCAATTTCAGGGGCGAGTACGAGCAGTACTTC
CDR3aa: CASSPVNFRGEYEQYF

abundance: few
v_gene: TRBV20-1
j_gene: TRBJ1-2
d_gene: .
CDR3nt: TGCAGTACCCCCCGCCAGGGTAGGGGCTACACCTTC
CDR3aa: CSTPRQGRGYTF

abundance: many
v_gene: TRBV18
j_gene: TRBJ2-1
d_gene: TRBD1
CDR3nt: TGTGCCAGCTCAAAAGAGACAGGGTTCTTCGAGCAGTTCTTC
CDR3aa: CASSKETGFFEQFF

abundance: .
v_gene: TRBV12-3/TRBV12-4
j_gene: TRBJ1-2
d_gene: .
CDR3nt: TGTGCCAGCAGTCCCTGGGATAGCTATGGCTACACCTTC
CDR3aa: CASSPWDSYGYTF

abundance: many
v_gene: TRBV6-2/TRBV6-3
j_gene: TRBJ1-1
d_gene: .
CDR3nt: TGTGCCAGCAGGGACTCGAACACTGAAGCTTTCTTT
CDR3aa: CASRDSNTEAFF

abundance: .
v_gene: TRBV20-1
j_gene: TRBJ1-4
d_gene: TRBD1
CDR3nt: TGCAGTGCTAGAGACCCGGGACAGGGGGACGAAAAACTGTTTTTT
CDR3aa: CSARDPGQGDEKLFF

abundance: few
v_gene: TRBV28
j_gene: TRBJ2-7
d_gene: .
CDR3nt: TGTGCCAGCAGTTTAAGTGCAGTAGGCGGGCTGGGCTCCGAGCAGTACTTC
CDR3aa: CASSLSAVGGLGSEQYF

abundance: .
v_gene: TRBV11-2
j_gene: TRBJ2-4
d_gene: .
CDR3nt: TGTGCCAGCAGCTTAGATAGGGACATTCAGTACTTC
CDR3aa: CASSLDRDIQYF

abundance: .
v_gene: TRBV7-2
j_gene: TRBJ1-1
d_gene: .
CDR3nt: TGTGCCAGCAGCTTAAGGGGGAAGACCCTGATCACTGAAGCTTTCTTT
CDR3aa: CASSLRGKTLITEAFF

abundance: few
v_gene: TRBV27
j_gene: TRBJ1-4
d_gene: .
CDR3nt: TGTGCCAGCAGTTTGAGGCAGCCAACTAATGAAAAACTGTTTTTT
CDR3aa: CASSLRQPTNEKLFF

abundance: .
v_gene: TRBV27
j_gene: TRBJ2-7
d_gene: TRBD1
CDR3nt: TGTGCCAGCAGTTTATTTCAGGGGGACAGGAGCTCCTACGAGCAGTACTTC
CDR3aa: CASSLFQGDRSSYEQYF

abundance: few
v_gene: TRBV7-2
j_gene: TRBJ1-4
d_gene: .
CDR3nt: TGTGCCAGCAGCCTTGGAGGCGTCAGGGGAGGAGAAAAACTGTTTTTT
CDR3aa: CASSLGGVRGGEKLFF

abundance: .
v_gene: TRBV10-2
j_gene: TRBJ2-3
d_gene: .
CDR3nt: TGCGCCAGCACCCAGGGGGGCCCCCACGATACGCAGAATTTT
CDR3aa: CASTQGGPHDTQNF

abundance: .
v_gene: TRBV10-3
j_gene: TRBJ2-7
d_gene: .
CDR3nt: TGTGCCATCAGTGAAACAGGGCCCCAAACTTTCTCCTACGAGCAGTACTTC
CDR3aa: CAISETGPQTFSYEQYF

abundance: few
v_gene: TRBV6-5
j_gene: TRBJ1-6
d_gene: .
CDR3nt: TGTGCCAGCAGTGCCATCACAGGGAATAATTCACCCCTCCACTTT
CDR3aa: CASSAITGNNSPLHF

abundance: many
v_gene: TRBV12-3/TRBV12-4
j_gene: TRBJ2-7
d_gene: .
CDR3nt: TGTGCCAGCAGTTTAGAGGGGGTATACTCCTACGAGCAGTACTTC
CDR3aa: CASSLEGVYSYEQYF

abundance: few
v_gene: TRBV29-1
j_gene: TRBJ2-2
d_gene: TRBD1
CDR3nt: TGCAGCGTTGATAAGGACAGGGACACCGGGGAGCTGTTTTTT
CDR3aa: CSVDKDRDTGELFF

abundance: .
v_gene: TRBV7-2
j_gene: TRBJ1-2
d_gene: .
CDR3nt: TGTGCCAGCAGCCTACTTGGACAGCCAAACTATGGCTACACCTTC
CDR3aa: CASSLLGQPNYGYTF

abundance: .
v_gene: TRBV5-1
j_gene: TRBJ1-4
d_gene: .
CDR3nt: TGCGCCAGCAGCTTGAACGGCAGGGGTGGATCAACTAATGAAAAACTGTTTTTT
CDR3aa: CASSLNGRGGSTNEKLFF

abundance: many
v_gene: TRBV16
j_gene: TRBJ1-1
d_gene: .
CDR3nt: TGTGCCAGCAGCCTTACAGTCAGTTCATTCACTGAAGCTTTCTTT
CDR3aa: CASSLTVSSFTEAFF

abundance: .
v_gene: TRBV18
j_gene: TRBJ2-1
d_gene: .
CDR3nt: TGTGCCAGCTCACCACCGCAGGCCCTCGGTGAGCAGTTCTTC
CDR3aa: CASSPPQALGEQFF

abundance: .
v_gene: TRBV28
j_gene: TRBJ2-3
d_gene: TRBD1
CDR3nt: TGTGCCAGCAGTTTGTACAGGGGGCCCACAGATACGCAGTATTTT
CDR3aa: CASSLYRGPTDTQYF

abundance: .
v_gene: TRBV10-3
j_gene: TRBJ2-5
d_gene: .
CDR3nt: TGTGCCATCAGTGAGAGAACAGAAGAGACCCAGTACTTC
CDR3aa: CAISERTEETQYF